This passage covers 20 T cell receptor beta chains from one sample sequenced in a study of human versus mouse CDR3 diversity and MHC coevolution. Sequenced by immunoSEQ multiplex PCR; TCRdb stores in-frame clones only, minus some. In the table there are about 60,000 clones, 90% to 95% of which are singletons. What was sequenced was naive CD4+ T cells from blood. Subset: CD45RO-negative CD62L-positive naive CD4 T cells. The receptors originated from a person in their sixties or seventies in good health.

V gene TRBV6-5 combines with J gene TRBJ1-4; 7 positions match TRBD1. V lost 5 bases to trimming and J lost 8 bases; unmatched junction nucleotides: 2. Per the germline V gene, CDR1 is MNHEY and CDR2 is SVGAGI. The CDR3 has 12 residues. CDR3 protein: CASSQGDEKLFF. The CDR3 nucleotides read TGTGCCAGCAGTCAGGGGGACGAAAAACTGTTTTTT.

This clone appeared once. The chain has TRBV6-5 and TRBJ2-5; D gene ambiguous. The CDR3 is made up of 13 amino acids. Deletions cut 2 bases from V and 3 bases from J, with 7 bases between. Germline CDR1 and CDR2: MNHEY and SVGAGI. The CDR3 loop reads CASSYMAEETQYF. In nucleotides, the CDR3 is TGTGCCAGCAGTTACATGGCCGAAGAGACCCAGTACTTC.

The V gene is TRBV7-3, the J gene TRBJ2-2, with TRBD1 matching 8 bases. The CDR3 covers 16 residues. V was clipped by 6 bases and J by 1 base; unmatched bases: 7. Per the germline V gene, CDR1 is SGHTA and CDR2 is FQGTGA. The CDR3 nucleotides read TGTGCCAGCAGTGGGCAGGGGGCAAGGAACACCGGGGAGCTGTTTTTT. Its translation: CASSGQGARNTGELFF. The variable domain in full, with the rest retrieved from reference TRBV7-3 and TRBJ2-2, is GAGVSQTPSNKVTEKGKYVELRCDPISGHTALYWYRQSLGQGPEFLIYFQGTGAADDSGLPNDRFFAVRPEGSVSTLKIQRTERGDSAVYLCASSGQGARNTGELFFGEGSRLTVL.

The chain has TRBV11-2 and TRBJ2-1; TRBD1 is a possible D gene (7 bases). V was cut by 6 bases and J by 8 bases, with 14 bases left in between. Germline V gives CDR1 SGHAT, CDR2 FQNNGV. The CDR3 contains 13 residues. The CDR3 is CASRGGGGYEQFF. In DNA form, the CDR3 reads TGTGCCAGCAGAGGTGGAGGGGGCTATGAGCAGTTCTTC.

The rearrangement uses TRBV19 and TRBJ2-7, with 7 bases matching TRBD1. Per the germline V gene, CDR1 is LNHDA and CDR2 is SQIVND (reference sequence). The CDR3 is 14 amino acids. Trimming at V came to 6 bases and at J to 9 bases, leaving 14 bases not matched to a gene. CDR3 residues: CASRFGTVDGAQYF. CDR3 DNA: TGTGCCAGTAGGTTTGGGACAGTGGACGGAGCGCAGTACTTC.

The genes are TRBV25-1 and TRBJ2-3; 8 nucleotides align to TRBD1. This CDR3 has 16 residues. The germline V gene encodes CDR1 MGHDK and CDR2 SYGVNS. The ends lost 1 base at V and 4 bases at J; junction bases unmatched: 7. CDR3 coding DNA: TGTGCCAGCAGTGAATTAACCGGACAGGGCCCAGATACGCAGTATTTT. It codes for CASSELTGQGPDTQYF.

V usage is TRBV7-2 and J usage is TRBJ1-1; no firm D call. Germline V gives CDR1 SGHTA, CDR2 FQGNSA. CDR3 length equals 12 residues. V was cut by 6 bases and J by 1 base, with 6 bases left in between. The CDR3 DNA reads as TGTGCCAGCAGACCGGGGAACACTGAAGCTTTCTTT. As protein: CASRPGNTEAFF.

In DNA, the CDR3 is TGTGCCACCGGGGAGGGACTAGCGGGATTCCAGAGCTCCTACGAGCAGTACTTC. Protein product: CATGEGLAGFQSSYEQYF. The chain recombines TRBV11-2 with TRBJ2-7, with 13 positions matching TRBD2. Losses at the gene ends were 10 bases for V and 0 bases for J; bases not matched to a gene: 15. This CDR3 region has 18 residues. Germline lookup yields CDR1 SGHAT and CDR2 FQNNGV.

V usage is TRBV7-7 and J usage is TRBJ2-1; D possibly corresponds to TRBD2 (6 bases). Per germline, CDR1 SSHAT and CDR2 FNYEAQ (reference sequence). V shed 8 bases and J shed 2 bases, with 13 bases lying between them. CDR3 size: 14 residues. CDR3 sequence reads: CASGLGGTYNEQFF. CDR3 bases: TGTGCCAGCGGGCTTGGCGGGACCTACAATGAGCAGTTCTTC.

The chain has TRBV7-6 and TRBJ1-2, with TRBD1 as a possible D gene (5 bases). This CDR3 contains 14 residues. V lost 6 bases and J 8 bases, leaving 19 bases between the germline ends. Germline CDR1 and CDR2: SGHVS and FNYEAQ. In DNA form, the CDR3 reads TGTGCCAGCAGTCTACAAGGCGGGGCTGGCGGCTACACCTTC. It codes for CASSLQGGAGGYTF. The whole variable domain, filled in from reference TRBV7-6 and TRBJ1-2, reads GAGVSQSPRYKVTKRGQDVALRCDPISGHVSLYWYRQALGQGPEFLTYFNYEAQQDKSGLPNDRFSAERPEGSISTLTIQRTEQRDSAMYRCASSLQGGAGGYTFGSGTRLTVV.

The chain employs TRBV5-4 and TRBJ2-1; possible D gene TRBD2, 6 bases. Germline CDR1 reads SGHNT; CDR2 reads YYREEE (reference sequence). The V end was cut by 5 bases, the J end by 0 bases, with 9 bases between. The CDR3 is 14 amino acids. DNA of the CDR3: TGTGCCAGCAGAGAGGACTACTCCTACAATGAGCAGTTCTTC. As protein: CASREDYSYNEQFF.

The J gene is TRBJ2-7, the V gene TRBV11-2; 7 bases agree with TRBD1. The CDR3 loop spans 14 amino acids. V lost 5 bases and J lost 0; bases outside the gene matches: 4. Germline CDR1 reads SGHAT; CDR2 reads FQNNGV. CDR3 amino acids: CASSRDRLSYEQYF. In DNA, the CDR3 is TGTGCCAGCAGCCGGGACAGACTCTCCTACGAGCAGTACTTC.

V and J are TRBV7-9 and TRBJ2-3; 8 bases line up with TRBD1. This CDR3 comprises 18 residues. V trimming: 7 bases; J trimming: 1 base; junction bases outside the gene matches: 16. Per the germline V gene, CDR1 is SEHNR and CDR2 is FQNEAQ (reference sequence). The CDR3 protein is CASKLNIGRGQGTDTQYF. In nucleotides, the CDR3 is TGTGCCAGCAAGCTTAATATAGGAAGGGGACAGGGCACAGATACGCAGTATTTT.

This rearrangement joins TRBV19 to TRBJ2-5, with D maybe TRBD1 (6 bases). Germline V lookup: CDR1 LNHDA, CDR2 SQIVND (reference sequence). Deletions cut 3 bases from V and 0 bases from J, with 8 bases between. The CDR3 runs to 14 residues. CDR3 region: CASSMGTYQETQYF. DNA for the CDR3: TGTGCCAGTAGTATGGGGACATACCAAGAGACCCAGTACTTC.

The chain links TRBV6-5 to TRBJ2-2, with 10 positions matching TRBD2. Germline lookup yields CDR1 MNHEY and CDR2 SVGAGI. CDR3 length: 16 residues. J was trimmed by 8 bases and V by 2 bases; bases with no gene match: 8. The CDR3 here is CASSYEWLAGVGELFF. The DNA for the CDR3 is TGTGCCAGCAGTTACGAGTGGCTAGCGGGAGTAGGGGAGCTGTTTTTT.

The chain links TRBV30 to TRBJ1-1; no firm D call. CDR1 GTSNPN and CDR2 SVGIG come from the germline V gene (reference sequence). The CDR3 loop spans 13 amino acids. V lost 0 bases to trimming and J lost 0 bases, with 5 bases between them. The CDR3 DNA follows: TGTGCCTGGAGTGTCACAATGAACACTGAAGCTTTCTTT. It yields the protein CAWSVTMNTEAFF. Together with reference TRBV30 and TRBJ1-1, the CDR3 gives the full variable domain: SQTIHQWPATLVQPVGSPLSLECTVEGTSNPNLYWYRQAAGRGLQLLFYSVGIGQISSEVPQNLSASRPQDRQFILSSKKLLLSDSGFYLCAWSVTMNTEAFFGQGTRLTVV.

The chain has TRBV27 and TRBJ1-1; the match to TRBD1 covers 9 bases. This CDR3 has 14 amino acids. J lost 8 bases, V lost 7 bases, and 11 bases had no gene match. The germline gives CDR1 MNHEY, CDR2 SMNVEV (reference sequence). The CDR3 sequence: CASTPTGTGIEAFF. As DNA, the CDR3 is TGTGCCAGCACCCCGACCGGGACAGGGATAGAAGCTTTCTTT.

The chain joins TRBV10-2 to TRBJ2-3; 7 nucleotides agree with TRBD2. The V segment lost 3 bases and the J segment 6 bases; nucleotides outside the gene matches: 6. Germline V gene sequence: CDR1 WSHSY, CDR2 SAAADI. CDR3 length equals 14 residues. CDR3 protein: CASSDLAGMDTQYF. The CDR3 DNA is TGCGCCAGCAGTGATTTAGCGGGTATGGATACGCAGTATTTT.

This chain connects TRBV18 to TRBJ2-7; TRBD1 might be the D (5 bases). CDR1 is KGHSH, CDR2 LQKENI, per germline. The CDR3 sequence is 14 residues long. V was cut by 0 bases and J by 4 bases, with 10 bases left in between. CDR3 amino acids: CASSPPLGVYEQYF. The CDR3 region has the DNA TGTGCCAGCTCACCACCGTTAGGGGTGTACGAGCAGTACTTC.

J is TRBJ1-2 and V is TRBV6-5, with 7 bases lining up with TRBD1. This CDR3 is 14 amino acids long. V was pared by 6 bases and J by 2 bases, with 6 bases of the junction left unmatched. CDR1 and CDR2 (germline): MNHEY, SVGAGI. This CDR3 is CASRAPGQNYGYTF. The CDR3, as DNA: TGTGCCAGCAGAGCACCGGGACAGAACTATGGCTACACCTTC.